The TCR beta chain under discussion was sequenced for a study of shared clonotypes between healthy human individuals. Study information: Per donor, three plates held CD4 naive cells, three held CD4 memory, two held CD8 naive and one held CD8 memory. General observations from the study: Generation probabilities were higher for clonotypes shared across all four sorted-subset donors than for unshared ones.

Assay execution took place at the deep level. Evenly divided among several immunoSEQ plates was the genomic DNA of each subset. Some clones are missing from TCRdb's copy, which holds only in-frame ones; the method was immunoSEQ multiplex PCR. The data hold 2.5 million or so clones, with around nine tenths observed a single time. V lost 5 bases, J lost 4 bases, and 11 bases stayed unmatched. The V gene's germline CDR1 is SGHAT and CDR2 FQNNGV. This CDR3 has 17 residues. Remarks on this clone: Its antigen remains unidentified.

This TCR was recovered from a young man in good health. The specimen was naive CD4+ T cells sorted from blood. Regarding subset: CD45RA+ positively selected. The genes are TRBV11-2 and TRBJ1-2, with 12 bases identical to TRBD1. CDR3 region: CASSRDGTGGLGYGYTF. CDR3 DNA sequence: TGTGCCAGCAGCAGAGACGGGACAGGGGGCTTGGGCTATGGCTACACCTTC.